Below are 5 T cell receptor beta chains sequenced from a single sample in a study of cytomegalovirus exposure and HLA in healthy donors. Primers: 60 Vbeta forward and 13 Jbeta reverse. Libraries were prepared by immunoSEQ multiplex PCR; TCRdb keeps only in-frame clonotypes and omits some of them. The sample totals 130,000 or so clones; its top ten clones hold over 1.5%. Sequences were obtained from PBMCs. The receptors here all came from a man between 18 and 29 years old in good health and CMV-seronegative.

This chain connects TRBV28 to TRBJ2-7, with 15 bases matching TRBD2. The CDR3 extends over 15 amino acids. V was pared by 2 bases and J by 4 bases, with 0 bases of the junction left unmatched. The V gene's germline CDR1 is MDHEN and CDR2 SYDVKM. CDR3 DNA sequence: TGTGCCAGCAGTTTAGGGACTAGCGGGAGGTACGAGCAGTACTTC. Its translation: CASSLGTSGRYEQYF.

The chain uses TRBV11-3 and TRBJ2-3, with 9 bases identical to TRBD2. Germline lookup yields CDR1 SGHNT and CDR2 YENEEA. V shed 5 bases and J 8 bases; nucleotides not matched to a gene: 17. This CDR3 contains 17 residues. The CDR3 DNA sequence: TGTGCCAGCAGCCCACGGCCCTTTGGTAGCGGGAGCGGTACGCAGTATTTT. Protein: CASSPRPFGSGSGTQYF.

The rearrangement uses TRBV9 and TRBJ1-1; 7 bases align to TRBD1. Germline loops: CDR1 SGDLS, CDR2 YYNGEE. CDR3 size: 15 residues. V was clipped by 8 bases and J by 0 bases; unmatched bases: 10. The CDR3 sequence is CASTPPTGLNTEAFF. The CDR3 nucleotides are TGTGCCAGTACCCCCCCGACAGGGTTGAACACTGAAGCTTTCTTT.

The V call is TRBV11-2, the J call TRBJ2-1, with D perhaps matching TRBD2 (6 bases). V lost 4 bases, J lost 5 bases, and 24 bases lay in between. This CDR3 is 18 amino acids long. Per germline, CDR1 SGHAT and CDR2 FQNNGV. Here the CDR3 DNA reads TGTGCCAGCAGCTCTCACAGAGTGGGGGGACGGTTGAACAATGAGCAGTTCTTC. Protein product: CASSSHRVGGRLNNEQFF.

The CDR3 nucleotides read TGCGCCAGCAGCTTGGGGACAGGGGGCTCCCTCTACGAGCAGTACTTC. Translated, it gives CASSLGTGGSLYEQYF. The J gene is TRBJ2-7, the V gene TRBV5-1; 11 nucleotides agree with TRBD1. The CDR3 has 16 residues. Germline V gives CDR1 SGHRS, CDR2 YFSETQ. The V gene end was trimmed by 0 bases and the J gene end by 3 bases; junction bases not matched to a gene: 5. Full variable domain (missing parts from reference TRBV5-1 and TRBJ2-7): KAGVTQTPRYLIKTRGQQVTLSCSPISGHRSVSWYQQTPGQGLQFLFEYFSETQRNKGNFPGRFSGRQFSNSRSEMNVSTLELGDSALYLCASSLGTGGSLYEQYFGPGTRLTVT.